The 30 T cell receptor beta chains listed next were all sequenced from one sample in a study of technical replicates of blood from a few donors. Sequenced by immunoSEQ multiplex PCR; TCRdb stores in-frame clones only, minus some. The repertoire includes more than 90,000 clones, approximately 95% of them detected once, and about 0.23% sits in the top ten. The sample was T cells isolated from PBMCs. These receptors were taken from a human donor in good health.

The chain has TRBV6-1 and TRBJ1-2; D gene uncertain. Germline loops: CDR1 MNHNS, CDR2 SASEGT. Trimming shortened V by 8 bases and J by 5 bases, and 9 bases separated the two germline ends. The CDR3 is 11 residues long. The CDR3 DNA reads TGTGCCAGCTCCATACAGTATGGCTACACCTTC. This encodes CASSIQYGYTF.

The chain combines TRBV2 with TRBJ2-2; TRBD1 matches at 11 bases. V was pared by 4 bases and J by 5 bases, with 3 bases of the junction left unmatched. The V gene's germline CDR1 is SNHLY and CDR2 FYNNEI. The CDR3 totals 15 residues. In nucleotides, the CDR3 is TGTGCCAGCAGTGGGGGACAGGGGGGAACCGGGGAGCTGTTTTTT. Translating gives CASSGGQGGTGELFF.

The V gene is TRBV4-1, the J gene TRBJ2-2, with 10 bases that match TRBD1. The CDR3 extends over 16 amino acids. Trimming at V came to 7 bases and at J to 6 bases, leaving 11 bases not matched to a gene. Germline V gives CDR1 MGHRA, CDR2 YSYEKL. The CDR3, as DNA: TGCGCCAGCATGCATGCGGGACAGGGGTTCCCCGGGGAGCTGTTTTTT. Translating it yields CASMHAGQGFPGELFF.

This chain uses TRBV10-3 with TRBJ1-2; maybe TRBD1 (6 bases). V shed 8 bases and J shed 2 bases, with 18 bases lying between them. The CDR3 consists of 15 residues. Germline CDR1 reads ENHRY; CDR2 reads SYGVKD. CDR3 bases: TGTGCCATCCGGCAGGGGACAAATGGAAACTATGGCTACACCTTC. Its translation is CAIRQGTNGNYGYTF.

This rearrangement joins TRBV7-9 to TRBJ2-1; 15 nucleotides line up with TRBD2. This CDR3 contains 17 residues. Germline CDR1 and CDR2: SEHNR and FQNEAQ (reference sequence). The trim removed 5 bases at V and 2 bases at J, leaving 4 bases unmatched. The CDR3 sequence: CASSRGLAGGAYNEQFF. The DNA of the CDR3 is TGTGCCAGCAGCCGAGGACTAGCGGGAGGGGCCTACAATGAGCAGTTCTTC. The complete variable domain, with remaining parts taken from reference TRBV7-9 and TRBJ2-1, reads DTGVSQNPRHKITKRGQNVTFRCDPISEHNRLYWYRQTLGQGPEFLTYFQNEAQLEKSRLLSDRFSAERPKGSFSTLEIQRTEQGDSAMYLCASSRGLAGGAYNEQFFGPGTRLTVL.

As DNA, the CDR3 is TGCGCCAGCAGCCCCACTAGCGGGGGGGCGAGAGATACGCAGTATTTT. This encodes CASSPTSGGARDTQYF. The chain carries TRBV4-1 and TRBJ2-3; the match to TRBD2 covers 13 bases. There are 16 residues in the CDR3. The trim removed 4 bases at V and 5 bases at J, leaving 6 bases unmatched. The germline V gene has CDR1 MGHRA and CDR2 YSYEKL.

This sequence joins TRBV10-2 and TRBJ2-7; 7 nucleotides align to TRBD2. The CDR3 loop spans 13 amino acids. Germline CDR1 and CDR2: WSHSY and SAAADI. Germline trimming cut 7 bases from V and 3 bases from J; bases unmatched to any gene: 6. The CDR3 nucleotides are TGCGCCAGCACCCCGTGGGAGGGCTACGAGCAGTACTTC. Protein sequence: CASTPWEGYEQYF.

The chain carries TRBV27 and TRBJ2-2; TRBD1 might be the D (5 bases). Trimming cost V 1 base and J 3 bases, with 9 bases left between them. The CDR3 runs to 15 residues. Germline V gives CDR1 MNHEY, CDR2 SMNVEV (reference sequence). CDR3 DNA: TGTGCCAGCAGTTTATTAGCAGGGTACACCGGGGAGCTGTTTTTT. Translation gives CASSLLAGYTGELFF.

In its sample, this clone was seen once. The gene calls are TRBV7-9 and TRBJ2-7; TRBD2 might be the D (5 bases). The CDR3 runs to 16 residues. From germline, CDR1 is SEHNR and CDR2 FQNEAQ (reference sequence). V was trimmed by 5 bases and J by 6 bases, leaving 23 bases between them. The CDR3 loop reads CASSPPGGLVICEQYF. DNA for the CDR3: TGTGCCAGCAGCCCTCCTGGCGGGCTAGTGATATGCGAGCAGTACTTC.

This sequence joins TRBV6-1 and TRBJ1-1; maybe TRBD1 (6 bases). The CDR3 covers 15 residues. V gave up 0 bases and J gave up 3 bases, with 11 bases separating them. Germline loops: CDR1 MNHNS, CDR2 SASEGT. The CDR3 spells CASSEAQGYHTEAFF. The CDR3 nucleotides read TGTGCCAGCAGTGAAGCGCAGGGGTATCACACTGAAGCTTTCTTT.

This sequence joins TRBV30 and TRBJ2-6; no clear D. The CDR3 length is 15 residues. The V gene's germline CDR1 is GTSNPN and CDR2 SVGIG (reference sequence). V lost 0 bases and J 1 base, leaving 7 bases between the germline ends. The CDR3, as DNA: TGTGCCTGGAGTGTTTGGAGTTCTGGGGCCAACGTCCTGACTTTC. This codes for CAWSVWSSGANVLTF.

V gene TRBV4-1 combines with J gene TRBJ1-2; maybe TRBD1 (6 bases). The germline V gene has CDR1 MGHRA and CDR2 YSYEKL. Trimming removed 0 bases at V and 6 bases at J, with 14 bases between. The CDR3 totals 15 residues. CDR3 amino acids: CASSQDPGGLDGYTF. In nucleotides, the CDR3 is TGCGCCAGCAGCCAAGATCCGGGGGGCCTAGATGGCTACACCTTC.

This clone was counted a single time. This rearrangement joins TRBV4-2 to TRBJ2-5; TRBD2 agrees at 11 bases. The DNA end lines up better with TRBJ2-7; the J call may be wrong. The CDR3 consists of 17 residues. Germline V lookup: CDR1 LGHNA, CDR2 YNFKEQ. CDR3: CASSQGPLAGGSYEQYF. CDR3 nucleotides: TGTGCCAGCAGCCAAGGCCCCCTAGCGGGAGGATCCTACGAGCAGTACTTC.

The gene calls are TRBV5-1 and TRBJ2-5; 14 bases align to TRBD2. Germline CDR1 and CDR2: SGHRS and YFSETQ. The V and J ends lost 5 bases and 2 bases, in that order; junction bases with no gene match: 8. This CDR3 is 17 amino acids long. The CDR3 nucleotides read TGCGCCAGCAGGCTGGGACTAGCGGGGGTGTGGCAAGAGACCCAGTACTTC. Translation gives CASRLGLAGVWQETQYF.

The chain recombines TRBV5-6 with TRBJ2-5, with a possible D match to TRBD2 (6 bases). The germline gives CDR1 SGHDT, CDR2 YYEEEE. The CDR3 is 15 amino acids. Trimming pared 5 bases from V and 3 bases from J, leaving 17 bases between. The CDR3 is CASRGLGTGEETQYF. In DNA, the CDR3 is TGTGCCAGCAGAGGTCTTGGGACTGGGGAAGAGACCCAGTACTTC.

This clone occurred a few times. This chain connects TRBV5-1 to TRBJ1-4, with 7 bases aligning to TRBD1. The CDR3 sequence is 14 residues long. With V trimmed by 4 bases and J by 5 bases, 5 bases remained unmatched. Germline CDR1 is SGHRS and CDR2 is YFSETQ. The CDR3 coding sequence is TGCGCCAGCAGCCCGGACAGGCCAAATGAAAAACTGTTTTTT. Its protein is CASSPDRPNEKLFF.

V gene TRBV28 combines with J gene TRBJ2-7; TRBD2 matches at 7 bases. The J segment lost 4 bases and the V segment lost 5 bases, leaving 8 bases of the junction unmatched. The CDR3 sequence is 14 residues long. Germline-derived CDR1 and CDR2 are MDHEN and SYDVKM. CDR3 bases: TGTGCCAGCAGTAGGACTAGGGAGATGTACGAGCAGTACTTC. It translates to CASSRTREMYEQYF. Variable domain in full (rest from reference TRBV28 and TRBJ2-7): DVKVTQSSRYLVKRTGEKVFLECVQDMDHENMFWYRQDPGLGLRLIYFSYDVKMKEKGDIPEGYSVSREKKERFSLILESASTNQTSMYLCASSRTREMYEQYFGPGTRLTVT.

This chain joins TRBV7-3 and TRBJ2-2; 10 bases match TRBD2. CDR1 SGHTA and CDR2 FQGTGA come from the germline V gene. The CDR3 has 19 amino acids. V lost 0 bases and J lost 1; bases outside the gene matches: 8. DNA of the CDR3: TGTGCCAGCAGCTTAACGGGGCCCCGGACTAGCGGGAACACCGGGGAGCTGTTTTTT. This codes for CASSLTGPRTSGNTGELFF.

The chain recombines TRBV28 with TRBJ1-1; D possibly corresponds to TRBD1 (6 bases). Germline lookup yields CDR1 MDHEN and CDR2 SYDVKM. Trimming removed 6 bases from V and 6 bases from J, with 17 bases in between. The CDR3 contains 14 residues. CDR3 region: CASRTDSAGSEAFF. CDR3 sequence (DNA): TGTGCCAGCAGGACGGACAGCGCCGGGTCTGAAGCTTTCTTT.

CDR3 nucleotides: TGTGCCAGCAGTTTATATCAAGACTCCTCCTACAATGAGCAGTTCTTC. Amino acids: CASSLYQDSSYNEQFF. The rearrangement uses TRBV28 and TRBJ2-1; unclear D gene. Per germline, CDR1 MDHEN and CDR2 SYDVKM. V was clipped by 1 base and J by 0 bases, with 10 bases between them. The CDR3 runs to 16 residues.

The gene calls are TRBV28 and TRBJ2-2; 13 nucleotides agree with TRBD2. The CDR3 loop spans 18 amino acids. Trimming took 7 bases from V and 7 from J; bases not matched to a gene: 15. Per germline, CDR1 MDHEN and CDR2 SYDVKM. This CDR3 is CASNLLGLAGDKGGELFF. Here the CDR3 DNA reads TGTGCCAGCAACCTCCTAGGACTAGCGGGAGATAAGGGCGGGGAGCTGTTTTTT.

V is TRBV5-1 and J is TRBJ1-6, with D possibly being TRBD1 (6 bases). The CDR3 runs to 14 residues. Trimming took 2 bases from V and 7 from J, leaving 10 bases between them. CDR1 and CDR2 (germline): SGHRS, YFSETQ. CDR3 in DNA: TGCGCCAGCAGCTTATACAGGGAAAATTCACCCCTCCACTTT. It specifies CASSLYRENSPLHF.

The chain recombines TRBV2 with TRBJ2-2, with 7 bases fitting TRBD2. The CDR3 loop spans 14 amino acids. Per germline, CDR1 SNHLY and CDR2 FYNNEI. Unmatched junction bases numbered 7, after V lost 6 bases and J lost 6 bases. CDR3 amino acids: CASSDGTMAGELFF. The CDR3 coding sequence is TGTGCCAGCAGCGACGGGACTATGGCCGGGGAGCTGTTTTTT.

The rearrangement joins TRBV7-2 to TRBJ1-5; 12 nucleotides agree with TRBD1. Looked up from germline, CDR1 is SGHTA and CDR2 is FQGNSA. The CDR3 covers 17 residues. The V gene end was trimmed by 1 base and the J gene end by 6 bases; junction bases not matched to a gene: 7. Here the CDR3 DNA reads TGTGCCAGCAGCTTAGTCGGGACAGGGGGCCTCCGTCAGCCCCAGCATTTT. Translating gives CASSLVGTGGLRQPQHF.

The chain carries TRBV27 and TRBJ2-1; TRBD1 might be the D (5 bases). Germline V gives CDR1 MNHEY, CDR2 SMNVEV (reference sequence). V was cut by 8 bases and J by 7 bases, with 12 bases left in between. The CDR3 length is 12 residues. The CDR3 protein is CASGFKGNEQFF. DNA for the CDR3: TGTGCCAGCGGCTTTAAGGGGAATGAGCAGTTCTTC.

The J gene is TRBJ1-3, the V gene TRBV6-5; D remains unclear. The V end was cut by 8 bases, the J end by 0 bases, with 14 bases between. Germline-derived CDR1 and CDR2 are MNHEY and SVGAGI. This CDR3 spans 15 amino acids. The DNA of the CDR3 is TGTGCCAGCCGCTTTGCGGGCAGCTCTGGAAACACCATATATTTT. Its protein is CASRFAGSSGNTIYF.

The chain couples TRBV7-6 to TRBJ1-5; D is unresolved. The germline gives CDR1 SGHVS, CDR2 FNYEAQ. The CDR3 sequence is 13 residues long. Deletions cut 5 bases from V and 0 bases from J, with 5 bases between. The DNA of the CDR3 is TGTGCCAGCAGCGCCTATAGCAATCAGCCCCAGCATTTT. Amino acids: CASSAYSNQPQHF.

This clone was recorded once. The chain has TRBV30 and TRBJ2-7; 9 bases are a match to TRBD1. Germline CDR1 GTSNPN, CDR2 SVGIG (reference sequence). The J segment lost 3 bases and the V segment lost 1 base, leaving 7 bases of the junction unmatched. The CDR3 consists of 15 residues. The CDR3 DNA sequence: TGTGCCTGGAGTGGAGGGGGGACAGGGAACTACGAGCAGTACTTC. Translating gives CAWSGGGTGNYEQYF.

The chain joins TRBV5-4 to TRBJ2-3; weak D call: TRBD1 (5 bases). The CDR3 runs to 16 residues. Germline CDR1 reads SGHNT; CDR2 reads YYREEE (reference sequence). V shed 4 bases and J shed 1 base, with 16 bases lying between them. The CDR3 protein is CASSLVTVGGTDTQYF. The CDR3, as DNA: TGTGCCAGCAGCCTAGTGACGGTAGGGGGCACAGATACGCAGTATTTT. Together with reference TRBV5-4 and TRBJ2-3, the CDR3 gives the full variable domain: ETGVTQSPTHLIKTRGQQVTLRCSSQSGHNTVSWYQQALGQGPQFIFQYYREEENGRGNFPPRFSGLQFPNYSSELNVNALELDDSALYLCASSLVTVGGTDTQYFGPGTRLTVL.

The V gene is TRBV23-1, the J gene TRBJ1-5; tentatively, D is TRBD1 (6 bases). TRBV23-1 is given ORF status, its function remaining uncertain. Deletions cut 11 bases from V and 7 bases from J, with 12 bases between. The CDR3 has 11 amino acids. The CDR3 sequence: CAGAQGQPQHF. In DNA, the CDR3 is TGCGCCGGGGCACAGGGCCAGCCCCAGCATTTT.